The clone carrying this T cell receptor (beta chain) was seen ten or more times. CDR1 is SGDLS, CDR2 YYNGEE, per germline. Deletions cut 5 bases from V and 4 bases from J, with 16 bases between. This CDR3 has 15 amino acids. Profiling relied on immunoSEQ multiplex PCR, and the TCRdb table lists in-frame clones only, not all of them. Altogether about 370,000 clones are present, just under 90% being singletons, with the ten largest covering about 1.7%. This entry belongs to a study of blood T cell repertoires in COVID-19. Study at large: Sources were T cells, B-cell-depleted T cells, or PBMCs; the material itself was cDNA or gDNA.

The genes are TRBV9 and TRBJ1-5, with a tentative D call TRBD1 (5 bases). This TCR was recovered from a woman under 40 who had recovered from COVID-19. The material sequenced was PBMCs or T cells enriched from blood (not recorded which). The CDR3 DNA sequence: TGTGCCAGCAGTCGTGGGTGGGGGGGGAATCAGCCCCAGCATTTT. Translating it yields CASSRGWGGNQPQHF.